The clone carrying this T cell receptor beta chain appeared many times. Antigen specificity is unknown. The entry originates in a study of T cells in Graves' hyperthyroidism and ophthalmopathy. Findings and limits, study-wide: The model predicted ophthalmopathy a median roughly 6.5 months before onset. Within blood appeared most thyroid clonotypes that had expanded above 0.001.

It was 8.5 to 10 ml of fresh peripheral blood that supplied the PBMCs. Amplification targeted TCR beta CDR3 regions from RNA transcripts. When the TCR CDR3 underwent first-round RT-PCR, the HTBI primer set was used. TCRdb analysed the multiplex PCR reads with MiXCR anew, one entry per CDR3 protein. The data hold around 390,000 distinct CDR3 sequences, with about 14% observed a single time. This TCR derives from a woman aged 25 to 39 with Graves' ophthalmopathy. Sequenced: blood.

The CDR3 protein is CASSQDLASYEQYF. The DNA of the CDR3 is TGTGCCAGCAGCCAAGATCTAGCTTCCTACGAGCAGTACTTC. The chain combines TRBV14 with TRBJ2-7, with a weak D call TRBD2 (5 bases). CDR1 and CDR2 (germline): SGHDN, FVKESK. V shed 0 bases and J shed 1 base, with 7 bases lying between them. The CDR3 totals 14 residues.